This TCR beta chain was observed in a study of molecular identifiers for immune sequencing clone quantification. Across the study: Replicates partitioned RNA from approximately 20,000 or 98,000 naive CD8 cells into five parts, sequencing four.

The bulk TCR libraries were made with methods described before and with listed TCR primers. From the PCR reads, TCRdb called clonotypes with MiXCR, one entry per CDR3 protein. The repertoire consists of around 480,000 distinct CDR3 sequences, with around 21% occurring once and the leading ten covering roughly 0.81%. In the sort, naive CD8 T cells were defined as CD8+CD4-CCR7+CD45RA+. Germline V lookup: CDR1 MGHRA, CDR2 YSYEKL. The CDR3 has 13 amino acids. V lost 5 bases and J lost 3, with 11 bases in between. This clonotype came up many times. The clonotype was recovered from a human donor in good health. Some libraries in this study had Jurkat cell RNA spiked in. This chain links TRBV4-1 with TRBJ2-7; D perhaps matches TRBD1 (5 bases). Sample: naive CD8+ T cells from blood, with Jurkat cell RNA spiked in. Subset defined: FACS-sorted CD8+CD4-CCR7+CD45RA+ naive T cells. The CDR3: CASSVVQGYEQYF. In DNA form, the CDR3 reads TGCGCCAGCAGCGTGGTTCAGGGCTACGAGCAGTACTTC.